The 8 T cell receptor beta chains given below trace back to one sample, sequenced in a study of spatial heterogeneity in lung cancer. Their target antigens are unknown. Each CDR3 protein is one row after TCRdb ran MiXCR on the 5' RACE reads. The table records approximately 7,000 distinct CDR3 sequences, 10% to 15% of them present only once. Sample time point: sample taken at primary tumor resection. Study findings and constraints: Mutation tallies in tumors tracked expanded intratumoral alpha and beta TCR counts.

The sequencing here drew on lung tumor tissue, taken at surgery. Source of these receptors: a male donor with early-stage non-small cell lung cancer.

This clonotype came up many times. The chain carries TRBV7-3 and TRBJ2-1, with 9 bases matching TRBD1. The CDR3 length is 14 residues. V lost 4 bases, J lost 4 bases, and 2 bases stayed unmatched. CDR1 and CDR2 from the germline V gene are SGHTA and FQGTGA. The CDR3 loop reads CASSSGTGYNEQFF. The DNA of the CDR3 is TGTGCCAGCAGCTCCGGGACAGGGTACAATGAGCAGTTCTTC.

This clonotype was counted ten times or more. The chain recombines TRBV27 with TRBJ2-2; 7 bases are shared with TRBD2. J gave up 4 bases and V 5 bases, and 4 bases lay outside the gene matches. This CDR3 comprises 14 residues. Germline lookup yields CDR1 MNHEY and CDR2 SMNVEV (reference sequence). The CDR3 nucleotides read TGTGCCAGCAGTCTAGGCGGGAGCACCGGGGAGCTGTTTTTT. Its protein is CASSLGGSTGELFF.

This clonotype is large (0.1 to 1%). The chain joins TRBV20-1 to TRBJ2-6; unclear D gene. Trimming left V 1 base short and J 2 bases short, with 6 bases between. CDR1 and CDR2 (germline): DFQATT, SNEGSKA (reference sequence). The CDR3 has 14 residues. In nucleotides, the CDR3 is TGCAGTGCTAGAGGCTCAGCTGGGGCCAACGTCCTGACTTTC. It is translated as CSARGSAGANVLTF.

In this sample, this clonotype is medium-sized. The chain joins TRBV29-1 to TRBJ2-1; 8 bases align to TRBD1. CDR1 and CDR2 (germline): SQVTM, ANQGSEA. The CDR3 loop spans 12 amino acids. V gave up 4 bases and J gave up 10 bases; unmatched junction bases: 6. The CDR3 spells CSVGQGTGEQFF. The CDR3 DNA sequence: TGCAGCGTTGGACAGGGGACGGGGGAGCAGTTCTTC.

There are many counts of this clonotype. The chain employs TRBV6-6 and TRBJ1-5; 7 bases line up with TRBD1. This CDR3 has 16 residues. The V and J ends lost 0 bases and 2 bases, in that order; junction bases with no gene match: 4. The germline CDR1 and CDR2 sequences are MNHNY and SVGAGI (reference sequence). CDR3 coding DNA: TGTGCCAGCAGTTACTCAGGGGGCGCGGGCAATCAGCCCCAGCATTTT. Amino acids: CASSYSGGAGNQPQHF.

This clonotype counts as medium-sized (0.01 to 0.1%). This chain joins TRBV2 and TRBJ2-1; the D call may be TRBD1 or TRBD2 (5 bases each). Germline CDR1 SNHLY, CDR2 FYNNEI. V was trimmed by 4 bases and J by 6 bases, leaving 19 bases between them. The CDR3 loop spans 16 amino acids. CDR3: CASSGGLGLGANEQFF. CDR3 bases: TGTGCCAGCAGTGGTGGGCTAGGCCTCGGGGCCAATGAGCAGTTCTTC.

This clonotype counts as medium-sized. The chain carries TRBV11-3 and TRBJ2-1; D uncertain. Germline CDR1 reads SGHNT; CDR2 reads YENEEA. The CDR3 loop spans 12 amino acids. V was trimmed by 0 bases and J by 9 bases, leaving 6 bases between them. CDR3 coding DNA: TGTGCCAGCAGCTTAGAAGTTTGTGAGCAGTTCTTC. This gives the protein CASSLEVCEQFF. Filled out from reference TRBV11-3 and TRBJ2-1, the complete variable domain reads EAGVVQSPRYKIIEKKQPVAFWCNPISGHNTLYWYLQNLGQGPELLIRYENEEAVDDSQLPKDRFSAERLKGVDSTLKIQPAELGDSAVYLCASSLEVCEQFFGPGTRLTVL.

The table lists this clonotype with many counts. The rearrangement uses TRBV27 and TRBJ2-1, with 8 nucleotides matching TRBD1. J gave up 9 bases and V 7 bases, and 11 bases lay outside the gene matches. This CDR3 is built from 14 residues. Germline CDR1 reads MNHEY; CDR2 reads SMNVEV (reference sequence). This CDR3 is CASTKDRARGEQFF. Written as DNA, the CDR3 is TGTGCCAGCACCAAGGACAGGGCACGGGGTGAGCAGTTCTTC.